The TCR beta chain described here comes from a study of CXCR3-negative and CXCR3-positive naive CD8 T cells. The study, taken as a whole, reports: TRB CDR3s of CXCR3-positive naive cells were more hydrophobic than those of CXCR3-negative naive cells. Each naive subset displayed comparably high diversity, whereas memory CD8+ cells displayed much lower diversity.

Every CD8+ T cell subset underwent triplicate sorting at around 300,000 cells apiece. A word on this clonotype: The antigen is unknown.

UMI-labeled TRB cDNA libraries were prepared by 5' RACE. Following a re-call of the 5' RACE reads, TCRdb has one entry per CDR3 protein and lacks DNA. The repertoire shows 120,000 or so distinct CDR3 sequences; the top ten hold roughly 0.59%. Sequences were obtained from naive CXCR3+ CD8+ T cells from blood. Subset of the sample: CD45RO-CCR7+CD27+CD95- naive CD8+ T cells expressing CXCR3 (TNR3+). This receptor was identified in a human donor in good health. Some clones in this sample may be carry-over from other donors' samples.

Here the CDR3 reads CASSSRQGITEAFF. V is TRBV7-9 and J is TRBJ1-1; TCRdb indicates TRBD1, and absent DNA this call remains unverified. Looked up from germline, CDR1 is SEHNR and CDR2 is FQNEAQ (reference sequence). The CDR3 is 14 amino acids.